This TCR beta chain emerged from a study of shared clonotypes between healthy human individuals. Germline CDR1 and CDR2: KGHSH and LQKENI. V lost 5 bases to trimming and J lost 6 bases, with 19 bases between them. The CDR3 covers 15 residues. Study-wide findings and caveats: Researchers sampled blood only, noting tissue repertoires likely differ. The expectation was that sequencing depth would affect clonotype sharing among donors.

Researchers partitioned CD4+ cells into CD45RA+ naive and CD45RA-negative memory subsets. Sorted-subset replicate PCR reactions contained 200 ng DNA, corresponding to about 30,000 T cell genomes. Data came from immunoSEQ multiplex PCR; TCRdb stores just in-frame clones and leaves some out. The sample has some 200,000 clones, roughly 93% seen once. Note on this clone: The antigen is undetermined.

The sequence derives from a woman aged 30 to 39 in good health. The V and J genes are TRBV18 and TRBJ1-2; D is perhaps TRBD1 (6 bases). Sequencing input: naive CD4+ T cells sorted from blood. Sample subset: CD45RA+ positively selected. The CDR3 DNA follows: TGTGCCAGCTCAGAACAGGGCCAGCTTGGTGATGGCTACACCTTC. Its protein product is CASSEQGQLGDGYTF. The full variable domain, rest sourced from reference TRBV18 and TRBJ1-2, is NAGVMQNPRHLVRRRGQEARLRCSPMKGHSHVYWYRQLPEEGLKFMVYLQKENIIDESGMPKERFSAEFPKEGPSILRIQQVVRGDSAAYFCASSEQGQLGDGYTFGSGTRLTVV.